The 5 T cell receptor beta chains reported below all come from one sample, sequenced in a study of blood T cell repertoires in COVID-19. The method was immunoSEQ multiplex PCR; TCRdb's version includes in-frame clones alone and lacks a portion of them. Here the sample spans a few hundred thousand clones, over 75% being singletons. The sequencing sample was made of peripheral blood. These receptor sequences come from a woman aged 55-75 years with acute or convalescent COVID-19.

The chain combines TRBV29-1 with TRBJ1-2; 12 nucleotides agree with TRBD1. The germline V gene has CDR1 SQVTM and CDR2 ANQGSEA. The length of the CDR3 is 16 residues. V lost 7 bases to trimming and J lost 6 bases; unmatched junction nucleotides: 15. CDR3 DNA: TGCAGCGCCTCGGGACAGGGGGCGAGGGTGCGTGATGGCTACACCTTC. Translation: CSASGQGARVRDGYTF.

V usage is TRBV12-5 and J usage is TRBJ2-2; TRBD1 might be the D (6 bases). Trimming shortened V by 0 bases and J by 5 bases, and 10 bases separated the two germline ends. Germline-derived CDR1 and CDR2 are LGHNT and FRNRAP. This CDR3 spans 15 amino acids. CDR3: CASGLVLGATGELFF. In nucleotides, the CDR3 is TGTGCTAGTGGTTTGGTACTGGGGGCTACCGGGGAGCTGTTTTTT.

The chain joins TRBV2 to TRBJ2-2, with D possibly being TRBD1 (6 bases). The CDR3 sequence is 16 residues long. The germline V gene has CDR1 SNHLY and CDR2 FYNNEI. V was trimmed by 2 bases and J by 7 bases, leaving 17 bases between them. CDR3 sequence reads: CASSERAYRVGGELFF. The CDR3 DNA reads as TGTGCCAGCAGTGAAAGAGCGTACAGGGTAGGCGGGGAGCTGTTTTTT. Full variable domain (outside the CDR3, taken from reference TRBV2 and TRBJ2-2): EPEVTQTPSHQVTQMGQEVILRCVPISNHLYFYWYRQILGQKVEFLVSFYNNEISEKSEIFDDQFSVERPDGSNFTLKIRSTKLEDSAMYFCASSERAYRVGGELFFGEGSRLTVL.

The chain links TRBV13 to TRBJ2-1; TRBD2 matches 9 bases. CDR1 and CDR2 from the germline V gene are PRHDT and FYEKMQ (reference sequence). The CDR3 is made up of 16 amino acids. V gave up 3 bases and J gave up 7 bases; unmatched junction bases: 10. CDR3 in amino acids: CASSLAPGLATNEQFF. The CDR3 region has the DNA TGTGCCAGCAGCTTGGCCCCAGGACTAGCGACAAATGAGCAGTTCTTC.

V and J are TRBV6-5 and TRBJ1-5, with D tentatively TRBD1 (6 bases). Deletions cut 4 bases from V and 7 bases from J, with 17 bases between. This CDR3 is built from 15 residues. Looked up from germline, CDR1 is MNHEY and CDR2 is SVGAGI. The CDR3 region is CASSLNFRGEQPQHF. CDR3 bases: TGTGCCAGCAGTTTGAACTTCAGGGGAGAACAGCCCCAGCATTTT.